A single sample gave rise to the 25 T cell receptor beta chains below, sequenced in a study of response to subunit inactivated influenza vaccine (dated by TCRdb to 2017 to 2018). Library preparation was by RT-PCR. TCRdb lists the instrument as Illumina HiSeq 2500. In TCRdb, the public reads were trimmed at Q25 with fastp and aligned with MiXCR, with productive beta chains retained. One record per CDR3 amino acid sequence lists the most common genes and DNA. The sample includes hundreds of thousands of distinct CDR3 sequences, with about 11% observed a single time. Of the sample, roughly 11% is held by the ten largest clones. Another study also made use of these data, one on T cells expressing NK-cell markers. From that second study: 5'RACE template switching, by which a universal primer site and unique molecular identifiers were added, was used to make TCR beta cDNA libraries.

The sample in question was PBMCs from blood, obtained on the day of vaccination. The source of these receptors is a man aged 50-59 years who received an inactivated influenza vaccine. Donor details come from another sample of the same person, matched by shared clones.

In its sample, this clonotype was seen many times. The chain combines TRBV7-9 with TRBJ2-1; 9 bases agree with TRBD2. V shed 4 bases and J 4 bases; nucleotides not matched to a gene: 5. Germline assignment: CDR1 SEHNR and CDR2 FQNEAQ (reference sequence). The CDR3 is 15 residues long. CDR3 sequence (DNA): TGTGCCAGCAGCTCAAAGCGGGGGGCGTACAATGAGCAGTTCTTC. Translation gives CASSSKRGAYNEQFF.

V gene TRBV20-1 combines with J gene TRBJ1-2; D gene ambiguous. This CDR3 is built from 10 residues. Trimming removed 6 bases from V and 7 bases from J, with 9 bases in between. Germline CDR1 reads DFQATT; CDR2 reads SNEGSKA (reference sequence). Here the CDR3 DNA reads TGCAGTGCCTCTGTCTTTGGCTACACCTTC. Its translation is CSASVFGYTF.

The chain has TRBV20-1 and TRBJ2-7, with D unclear. CDR1 is DFQATT and CDR2 is SNEGSKA in the germline V gene (reference sequence). Trimming stripped 6 bases from V and 2 bases from J, with 11 bases between. The CDR3 extends over 12 amino acids. CDR3 region: CSAADGAYEQYF. CDR3 sequence (DNA): TGCAGTGCGGCGGACGGAGCCTACGAGCAGTACTTC.

J is TRBJ2-5 and V is TRBV10-1, with 7 bases matching TRBD1. V lost 6 bases, J lost 5 bases, and 9 bases stayed unmatched. CDR3 length: 14 amino acids. CDR1 and CDR2 (germline): WNHNN, SYGVQD (reference sequence). The CDR3 reads CASSVDRSSETQYF. The DNA for the CDR3 is TGCGCCAGCAGCGTGGACAGGTCTAGCGAGACCCAGTACTTC.

This clonotype was found a few times. The V gene is TRBV7-3, the J gene TRBJ2-3; TRBD2 might be the D (5 bases). The germline V gene encodes CDR1 SGHTA and CDR2 FQGTGA. The CDR3 spans 17 residues. The V end lost 2 bases, the J end lost 5 bases, and 20 bases lay between the germline ends. The CDR3 loop reads CASSLSPGRGWKDTQYF. In DNA form, the CDR3 reads TGTGCCAGCAGCTTATCGCCGGGTCGCGGGTGGAAAGATACGCAGTATTTT.

The sample holds a few counts of this clonotype. The CDR3 region has the DNA TGTGCCAGCAGTTTCTCCGGGTCCGGGGAGCTGTTTTTT. Amino acids: CASSFSGSGELFF. V gene TRBV12-3 or TRBV12-4 combines with J gene TRBJ2-2, with D uncertain. Trimming cost V 3 bases and J 6 bases, with 8 bases left between them. The CDR3 runs 13 residues.

The chain couples TRBV7-2 to TRBJ2-3, with 7 bases fitting TRBD2. Losses at the gene ends were 2 bases for V and 5 bases for J; bases not matched to a gene: 7. The CDR3 extends over 15 amino acids. The germline CDR1 and CDR2 sequences are SGHTA and FQGNSA. CDR3 sequence: CASSLYRGGIDTQYF. DNA for the CDR3: TGTGCCAGCAGCTTATACCGGGGAGGGATAGATACGCAGTATTTT. The entire variable domain, with the rest obtained from reference TRBV7-2 and TRBJ2-3, is as follows: GAGVSQSPSNKVTEKGKDVELRCDPISGHTALYWYRQSLGQGLEFLIYFQGNSAPDKSGLPSDRFSAERTGGSVSTLTIQRTQQEDSAVYLCASSLYRGGIDTQYFGPGTRLTVL.

The gene calls are TRBV5-1 and TRBJ2-5, with 7 bases lining up with TRBD2. CDR1 and CDR2 (germline): SGHRS, YFSETQ. The CDR3 is made up of 15 amino acids. The J segment lost 4 bases and the V segment lost 7 bases, leaving 13 bases of the junction unmatched. The CDR3 sequence is CASSPTGGLAETQYF. CDR3 sequence (DNA): TGCGCCAGCTCCCCTACGGGGGGTTTGGCAGAGACCCAGTACTTC.

The chain couples TRBV3-1 to TRBJ2-1; a possible D gene is TRBD2 (6 bases). Germline-derived CDR1 and CDR2 are LGHDT and YNNKEL (reference sequence). Trimming cost V 0 bases and J 8 bases, with 14 bases left between them. This CDR3 contains 15 residues. As DNA, the CDR3 is TGTGCCAGCAGCCAAGATCGGCTAGCGCTATATGAGCAGTTCTTC. This translates into CASSQDRLALYEQFF.

V and J are TRBV6-5 and TRBJ2-3; possibly TRBD2 for D (6 bases). The CDR3 loop spans 18 amino acids. The germline V gene has CDR1 MNHEY and CDR2 SVGAGI. Trimming left V 0 bases short and J 0 bases short, with 16 bases between. The CDR3 sequence is CASSYSYVSGTSTDTQYF. The CDR3 DNA is TGTGCCAGCAGTTACTCTTACGTTTCGGGGACTAGCACAGATACGCAGTATTTT.

The sample holds a few counts of this clonotype. The rearrangement joins TRBV12-3 or TRBV12-4 to TRBJ2-7; D gene uncertain. V lost 3 bases and J 1 base, leaving 4 bases between the germline ends. This CDR3 has 12 amino acids. CDR3 protein: CASSFWSYEQYF. The CDR3 DNA reads TGTGCCAGCAGTTTTTGGTCCTACGAGCAGTACTTC.

There are many counts of this clonotype. The genes are TRBV6-1 and TRBJ1-6; weak D call: TRBD1 (5 bases). CDR3 size: 16 residues. V dropped 6 bases and J dropped 0 bases, with 12 bases sitting between them. The V gene's germline CDR1 is MNHNS and CDR2 SASEGT. Here the CDR3 reads CASSRDVSSYNSPLHF. The CDR3 nucleotides read TGTGCCAGCAGCCGGGACGTAAGCTCCTATAATTCACCCCTCCACTTT.

This rearrangement joins TRBV6-5 to TRBJ1-4, with D tentatively TRBD1 (5 bases). Between the trimmed V and J ends, which lost 2 bases and 8 bases, there was a span of 15 bases. The V gene's germline CDR1 is MNHEY and CDR2 SVGAGI. The CDR3 covers 15 residues. The CDR3 region is CASSYDGAPGEKLFF. CDR3 nucleotides: TGTGCCAGCAGTTACGACGGGGCCCCTGGAGAAAAACTGTTTTTT.

This clonotype was recorded a few times. The chain uses TRBV20-1 and TRBJ2-1; 15 bases map to TRBD2. J lost 6 bases, V lost 3 bases, and 15 bases had no gene match. Per the germline V gene, CDR1 is DFQATT and CDR2 is SNEGSKA (reference sequence). This CDR3 comprises 19 residues. CDR3 protein: CSARGIRGTSGRNGNEQFF. CDR3 DNA: TGCAGTGCTAGGGGAATTCGAGGGACTAGCGGGAGGAACGGCAATGAGCAGTTCTTC.

The V call is TRBV9, the J call TRBJ2-1; 9 bases match TRBD2. CDR3 length equals 15 residues. V shed 2 bases and J 2 bases; nucleotides not matched to a gene: 2. Per germline, CDR1 SGDLS and CDR2 YYNGEE. CDR3 amino acids: CASSVASGTYNEQFF. The CDR3 DNA reads as TGTGCCAGCAGCGTGGCTAGCGGGACCTACAATGAGCAGTTCTTC.

Many counts were recorded for this clonotype. The chain combines TRBV4-1 with TRBJ2-5; 8 bases map to TRBD1. CDR1 and CDR2 (germline): MGHRA, YSYEKL. Unmatched junction bases numbered 10, after V lost 0 bases and J lost 4 bases. The CDR3 is 17 amino acids. Here the CDR3 reads CASSQDPPGTGGETQYF. The CDR3 nucleotides are TGCGCCAGCAGCCAAGATCCACCCGGGACAGGTGGAGAGACCCAGTACTTC.

This clonotype turned up a few times. The V call is TRBV20-1, the J call TRBJ2-5; 10 nucleotides align to TRBD1. The length of the CDR3 is 12 residues. Germline V gene data show CDR1 as DFQATT and CDR2 as SNEGSKA (reference sequence). With 6 bases clipped from V and 6 bases from J, the junction kept 4 bases outside the gene matches. Here the CDR3 DNA reads TGCAGTGCCCGGACAGGGGGAAAGACCCAGTACTTC. Residues: CSARTGGKTQYF.

The chain has TRBV10-3 and TRBJ2-1; D is possibly TRBD2 (6 bases). The V gene lost 8 bases and the J gene lost 1 base, with 18 bases spanning the gap. Germline assignment: CDR1 ENHRY and CDR2 SYGVKD. CDR3 length: 16 residues. In DNA form, the CDR3 reads TGTGCCATCCAAGGTCCCCAGGGAGGTTCCTACAATGAGCAGTTCTTC. Translated: CAIQGPQGGSYNEQFF.

The V call is TRBV9, the J call TRBJ2-1; 8 nucleotides match TRBD2. The length of the CDR3 is 15 residues. Germline V gene lookup returns CDR1 SGDLS and CDR2 YYNGEE. V lost 0 bases and J lost 7; bases outside the gene matches: 6. In nucleotides, the CDR3 is TGTGCCAGCAGCGTAGGAACGGGGGGGCTTAATGAGCAGTTCTTC. Protein: CASSVGTGGLNEQFF.

The rearrangement links TRBV20-1 to TRBJ1-3, with D unclear. Trimming removed 0 bases at V and 0 bases at J, with 6 bases between. CDR1 is DFQATT, CDR2 SNEGSKA, per germline (reference sequence). The CDR3 is 14 residues long. The CDR3 loop reads CSARDSSSGNTIYF. The CDR3 DNA reads TGCAGTGCTAGAGACAGTAGCTCTGGAAACACCATATATTTT.

The genes are TRBV29-1 and TRBJ2-5; maybe TRBD2 (7 bases). Germline V gene data show CDR1 as SQVTM and CDR2 as ANQGSEA. V was pared by 0 bases and J by 4 bases, with 12 bases between. The CDR3 covers 14 residues. CDR3 DNA: TGCAGCGTTGAAGATCGGGGGGCCAGAGAGACCCAGTACTTC. It is translated as CSVEDRGARETQYF.

The J gene is TRBJ1-2, the V gene TRBV5-1, with D tentatively TRBD1 (5 bases). The V gene's germline CDR1 is SGHRS and CDR2 YFSETQ. The CDR3 runs 17 residues. Trimming shortened V by 0 bases and J by 3 bases, and 18 bases separated the two germline ends. CDR3 DNA: TGCGCCAGCAGCTTGGAGAGGGGTCTACTGGCGCACTATGGCTACACCTTC. Protein product: CASSLERGLLAHYGYTF.

The rearrangement joins TRBV5-1 to TRBJ2-3; possible D gene TRBD2, 6 bases. Germline-derived CDR1 and CDR2 are SGHRS and YFSETQ. V was shortened by 1 base and J by 2 bases, with 14 bases between the two germline ends. The CDR3 spans 16 residues. The CDR3 DNA reads as TGCGCCAGCAGCTTGAGGGAGGTGACCTCCACAGATACGCAGTATTTT. Protein sequence: CASSLREVTSTDTQYF.

DNA of the CDR3: TGTGCCAGCGCTACAGGGGGCGCGAATGGCTACACCTTC. Amino acids: CASATGGANGYTF. The chain carries TRBV6-6 and TRBJ1-2; 9 bases match TRBD1. CDR3 length equals 13 residues. Germline V gene sequence: CDR1 MNHNY, CDR2 SVGAGI (reference sequence). V dropped 8 bases and J dropped 6; count of bases not matched to a gene: 7.

J is TRBJ2-2 and V is TRBV7-2; the match to TRBD2 covers 11 bases. The CDR3 has 18 residues. The germline CDR1 and CDR2 sequences are SGHTA and FQGNSA. V trimming: 2 bases; J trimming: 6 bases; junction bases outside the gene matches: 11. CDR3: CASSLPRVIAGGSGELFF. The CDR3 DNA sequence: TGTGCCAGCAGCTTACCGCGGGTTATAGCGGGGGGGTCCGGGGAGCTGTTTTTT.